In its sample, the clone carrying this T cell receptor (beta chain) was seen many times. Its specificity is unknown. This specimen comes from a study of human T cells and chemical hapten exposure. About the research overall: Small differences in pooled library volume mainly drove the variation in TCR yields per sample. The study's findings and limits: Those TCRs sitting above 1 in 1000 frequency stayed the same with DPC sensitization.

As for time point: healthy volunteer bleed at 6 weeks. Unfractionated whole blood yielded the extracted total RNA. V was pared by 1 base and J by 0 bases, with 2 bases of the junction left unmatched. This CDR3 comprises 15 residues. Germline values: CDR1 SGHTA, CDR2 FQGNSA. During construction of the library, unique molecular identifiers were attached to individual cDNA molecules for quantitative, reproducible TCR counting. Per the original methods: Per sample, the median was about 95,000 TCRs, with values from roughly 23,000 to 700,000. In TCRdb, the RACE reads were re-called with MiXCR into one record per CDR3 protein. TCRdb's processing, not the study's, gives the V and J calls here. The table lists tens of thousands of distinct CDR3 sequences, approximately 5.5% of them singletons.

The sequence was collected from a human donor in good health. Some clones in this sample may be carry-over from other donors' samples. V and J are TRBV7-2 and TRBJ1-1; 7 bases align to TRBD1. What was sequenced was whole blood. In DNA form, the CDR3 reads TGTGCCAGCAGCTTAGGACAGGGAATGAACACTGAAGCTTTCTTT. It codes for CASSLGQGMNTEAFF.